The present T cell receptor beta chain was sequenced within a study of blood T cell repertoires in COVID-19. Study as a whole: Italy, Spain and the United States were the sources of the convalescent and acute COVID-19 samples.

Original methodology: Researchers report that nucleated cell counts were estimated from reference gene primer amplification. Data came from immunoSEQ multiplex PCR; TCRdb stores just in-frame clones and leaves some out. That table gives V, J and clone size, and the DNA gave D and trimming. This sample yields some 300,000 clones, of which around 86% are seen a single time; 1.7% belongs to the top ten. The receptor comes from a woman aged 40-49 years who had recovered from COVID-19. Specimen: PBMCs or T cells enriched from blood (not recorded which).

The DNA for the CDR3 is TGTGCCAGCAGTAGTCCGGGACAGGGACGTTCACCCCTCCACTTT. It specifies CASSSPGQGRSPLHF. The gene calls are TRBV6-5 and TRBJ1-6, with 9 bases identical to TRBD1. V lost 5 bases, J lost 9 bases, and 8 bases stayed unmatched. CDR3 length equals 15 residues. In germline, CDR1 is MNHEY, CDR2 SVGAGI.